Below, one T cell receptor beta chain is given with its context. Its antigen remains unidentified. This record belongs to a study of identical twins. Study-level results: The authors drew conclusions from cross-sectional statistical analysis rather than following the same donors. Cord blood's abundant beta clonotypes had fewer insertions, unlike memory repertoires. Excess sharing between twins was weaker in beta out-of-frame sequences. Low generation-probability sequences were in excess among twin-shared out-of-frame alpha sequences.

TCRdb reprocessed the 5' RACE reads via MiXCR and lists one record per CDR3 protein. The sample holds around 1.7 million distinct CDR3 sequences, under 35% seen once. The CDR3 is made up of 15 amino acids. From germline, CDR1 is DFQATT and CDR2 SNEGSKA (reference sequence). V was trimmed by 6 bases and J by 2 bases, leaving 17 bases between them. The sample taken for sequencing was cord blood. This TCR was sampled from a newborn girl in good health. V is TRBV20-1 and J is TRBJ2-1; D may be TRBD2 (7 bases). The CDR3 sequence: CSALRGGVAYNEQFF. CDR3 DNA: TGCAGTGCCTTGAGGGGGGGGGTGGCCTACAATGAGCAGTTCTTC.